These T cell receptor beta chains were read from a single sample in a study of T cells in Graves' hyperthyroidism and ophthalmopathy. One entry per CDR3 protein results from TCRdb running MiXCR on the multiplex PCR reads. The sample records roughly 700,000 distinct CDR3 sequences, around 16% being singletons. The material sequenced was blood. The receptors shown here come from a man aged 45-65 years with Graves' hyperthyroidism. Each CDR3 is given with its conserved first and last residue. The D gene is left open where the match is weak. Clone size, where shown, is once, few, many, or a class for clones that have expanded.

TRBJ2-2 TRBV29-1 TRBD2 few TGCAGCGTGGGGGGCGGGAGGGCCAAGAACACCGGGGAGCTGTTTTTT CSVGGGRAKNTGELFF
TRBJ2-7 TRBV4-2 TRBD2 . TGTGCCTGCAGCCAAGGCCCTAGCGGGAGCTACGAGCAGTACTTC CACSQGPSGSYEQYF
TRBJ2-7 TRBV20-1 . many TGCAGTGCTAGACTCGTCTCCTACGAGCAGTACTTC CSARLVSYEQYF
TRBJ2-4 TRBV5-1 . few TGCGCCAGCAGCTTGGTAGGAGAGGACATTCAGTACTTC CASSLVGEDIQYF
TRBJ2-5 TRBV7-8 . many TGTGCCAGCAGCTTAGAGAATGGGGCTAACCAGTACTTC CASSLENGANQYF
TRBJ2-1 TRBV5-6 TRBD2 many TGTGCCAGCAGCCAGGGACTAGCGGGAAGCAATGAGCAGTTCTTC CASSQGLAGSNEQFF
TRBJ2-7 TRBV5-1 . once TGCGCCAGCAGCTCTACAGGGCTGCGAACCTACGAGCAGTACTTC CASSSTGLRTYEQYF
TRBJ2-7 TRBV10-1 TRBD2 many TGCGCCAGCAGCGCGGGAGTCGGGTACGAGCAGTACTTC CASSAGVGYEQYF
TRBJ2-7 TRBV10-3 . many TGTGCCATCTCGGGCAGTACCTACGAGCAGTACTTC CAISGSTYEQYF
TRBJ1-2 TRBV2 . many TGTGCCAGCAGTGGTCTACAGGCCCACCCCCCGGATGGCTACACCTTC CASSGLQAHPPDGYTF
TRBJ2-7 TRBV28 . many TGTGCCAGCAGTCCCGGACTTATATACGAGCAGTACTTC CASSPGLIYEQYF
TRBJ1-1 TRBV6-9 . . TGTGCCAGCAGTTGGACACTCCACGGGGGTGGCACTGAAGCTTTCTTT CASSWTLHGGGTEAFF
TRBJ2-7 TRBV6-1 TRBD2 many TGTGCCAGCTGCTATAGGCCGGGACTAGCGGGAGGCGAGCAGTACTTC CASCYRPGLAGGEQYF
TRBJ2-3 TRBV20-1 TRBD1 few TGCAGTGCTAGAGAATGGACCCTAGGGGGCCCAGATACGCAGTATTTT CSAREWTLGGPDTQYF
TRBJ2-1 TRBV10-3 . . TGTGCCATCAGCCCGGACCAGCGGGCCTACAATGAGCAGTTCTTC CAISPDQRAYNEQFF